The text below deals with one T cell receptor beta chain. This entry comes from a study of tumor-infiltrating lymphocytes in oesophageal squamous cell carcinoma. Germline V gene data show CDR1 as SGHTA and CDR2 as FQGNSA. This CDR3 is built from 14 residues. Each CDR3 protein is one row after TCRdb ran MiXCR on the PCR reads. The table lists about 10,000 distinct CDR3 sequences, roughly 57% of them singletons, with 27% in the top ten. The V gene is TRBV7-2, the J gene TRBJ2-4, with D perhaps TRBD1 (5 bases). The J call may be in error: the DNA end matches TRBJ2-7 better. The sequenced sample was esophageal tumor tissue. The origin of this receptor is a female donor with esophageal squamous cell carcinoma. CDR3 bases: TGTGCCAGCAGCTTAGCCGCAGGGAACTACGAGCAGTACTTC. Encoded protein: CASSLAAGNYEQYF.